This T cell receptor (beta chain) was identified during a study of immune cell composition in non-small cell lung cancer. Whole-study findings and limits: Squamous carcinomas (roughly 80%) more often had tumour-associated clones >0.5% than adenocarcinomas (approximately 35%).

Data came from immunoSEQ multiplex PCR; TCRdb stores just in-frame clones and leaves some out. This sample has about 2,400 clones, with 70% to 90% found just once. To note about this clone: The antigen is unknown.

The V and J ends lost 0 bases and 0 bases, in that order; junction bases with no gene match: 11. The germline V gene encodes CDR1 SGDLS and CDR2 YYNGEE. This CDR3 has 19 residues. This sequence was found in a human donor with non-small cell lung cancer. Sequencing was carried out using lung tumor tissue. The chain uses TRBV9 and TRBJ1-3; 8 bases align to TRBD1. CDR3 nucleotide sequence: TGTGCCAGCAGCGTAGAGGGGGGACAGGCGACTACCTCTGGAAACACCATATATTTT. Protein product: CASSVEGGQATTSGNTIYF. Full variable domain (outside the CDR3, taken from reference TRBV9 and TRBJ1-3): DSGVTQTPKHLITATGQRVTLRCSPRSGDLSVYWYQQSLDQGLQFLIQYYNGEERAKGNILERFSAQQFPDLHSELNLSSLELGDSALYFCASSVEGGQATTSGNTIYFGEGSWLTVV.